This T cell receptor (beta chain) was retrieved from a study of spatial heterogeneity in lung cancer. In its sample, this clonotype was seen many times. The CDR3 sequence is 18 residues long. The germline V gene encodes CDR1 DFQATT and CDR2 SNEGSKA (reference sequence). V lost 1 base, J lost 0 bases, and 21 bases lay in between. TCRdb redid the calling of the 5' RACE reads with MiXCR, one entry per CDR3 protein. The sample lists about 52,000 distinct CDR3 sequences, more than 6.5% seen once, with approximately 35% in the top ten. Time point: blood at routine non-recurrence follow-up after resection. Whole RNA was taken from tumor, nontumor lung or frozen PBMC; it was then sequenced unsorted.

This chain uses TRBV20-1 with TRBJ1-2; D may be TRBD1 (5 bases). This clonotype originated in a female donor with early-stage non-small cell lung cancer. Material: PBMCs, obtained at follow-up. In DNA, the CDR3 is TGCAGTGCTAGAGGCACCCCAGGCGGGGCCTCTTCTAACTATGGCTACACCTTC. Its translation is CSARGTPGGASSNYGYTF.